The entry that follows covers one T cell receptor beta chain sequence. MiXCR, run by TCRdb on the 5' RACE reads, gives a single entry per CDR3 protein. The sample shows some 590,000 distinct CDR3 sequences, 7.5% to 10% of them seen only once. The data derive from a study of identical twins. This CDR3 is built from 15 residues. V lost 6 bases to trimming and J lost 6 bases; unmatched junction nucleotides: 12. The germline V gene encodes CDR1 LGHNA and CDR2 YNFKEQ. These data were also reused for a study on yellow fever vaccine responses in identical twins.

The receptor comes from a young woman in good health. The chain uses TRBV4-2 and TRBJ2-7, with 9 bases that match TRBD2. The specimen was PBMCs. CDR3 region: CASSHEVAGVSEQYF. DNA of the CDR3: TGTGCCAGCAGTCATGAAGTAGCGGGAGTAAGCGAGCAGTACTTC.